These 30 T cell receptor beta chains share one sample of origin, sequenced in a study of blood T cell repertoires in COVID-19 (TCRdb year 2020). Libraries were prepared through the immunoSEQ multiplex PCR assay. The table comes from immuneACCESS by way of TCRdb, which keeps in-frame sequences with V and J called. Part of the clones is missing from these tables; in studies checked, under half for an unresolved V gene and the rest for unknown reasons. The sample table lists roughly 66,000 clones, 90% to 95% of them with a count of one. In total, the top ten clones hold about 7.3% of the sample. The material sequenced was peripheral blood. These receptors were taken from a human donor in a cohort sampled during active COVID-19.

The chain is built from TRBV10-3 and TRBJ1-2; weak D call: TRBD1 (5 bases). The germline V gene has CDR1 ENHRY and CDR2 SYGVKD. The ends were cut back, 2 bases at V and 4 bases at J, with 14 bases in the middle. This CDR3 contains 15 residues. The CDR3 protein is CAISEGGVAPYGYTF. As DNA, the CDR3 is TGTGCCATCAGTGAGGGGGGGGTTGCCCCCTATGGCTACACCTTC.

J is TRBJ1-3 and V is TRBV5-1; 8 positions agree with TRBD1. This CDR3 comprises 15 residues. The V gene's germline CDR1 is SGHRS and CDR2 YFSETQ. With 3 bases clipped from V and 4 bases from J, the junction kept 6 bases outside the gene matches. The CDR3 coding sequence is TGCGCCAGCAGCTCTACAGGGGGGAGCGGAAACACCATATATTTT. This gives the protein CASSSTGGSGNTIYF.

The chain joins TRBV5-1 to TRBJ2-1, with 9 bases fitting TRBD2. The CDR3 sequence is 15 residues long. The germline CDR1 and CDR2 sequences are SGHRS and YFSETQ. With 0 bases clipped from V and 6 bases from J, the junction kept 4 bases outside the gene matches. Here the CDR3 DNA reads TGCGCCAGCAGCTTGGGCTCTAGCGGGGCCAATGAGCAGTTCTTC. The encoded protein is CASSLGSSGANEQFF.

This clone was observed a single time. The V gene is TRBV5-1, the J gene TRBJ1-2; D unclear. Germline lookup yields CDR1 SGHRS and CDR2 YFSETQ. Trimming left V 0 bases short and J 4 bases short, with 10 bases between. The CDR3 is 14 amino acids. CDR3 DNA sequence: TGCGCCAGCAGCTTGGCGGGGTCTAGCTATGGCTACACCTTC. Protein: CASSLAGSSYGYTF. The full variable domain, in which reference TRBV5-1 and TRBJ1-2 provide the parts outside the CDR3, is KAGVTQTPRYLIKTRGQQVTLSCSPISGHRSVSWYQQTPGQGLQFLFEYFSETQRNKGNFPGRFSGRQFSNSRSEMNVSTLELGDSALYLCASSLAGSSYGYTFGSGTRLTVV.

This clone was recorded only once. The chain is built from TRBV18 and TRBJ1-3; D gene uncertain. Germline lookup yields CDR1 KGHSH and CDR2 LQKENI. The CDR3 has 18 residues. Between the trimmed V and J ends, which lost 3 bases and 0 bases, there was a span of 18 bases. In DNA, the CDR3 is TGTGCCAGCTCACCCCAGGAATGGTTACCGAGCTCTGGAAACACCATATATTTT. Its protein is CASSPQEWLPSSGNTIYF.

This CDR3 is CASSIDRDRALHF. The CDR3 DNA is TGTGCCAGCTCAATCGACCGGGACAGGGCCCTCCACTTT. The chain couples TRBV18 to TRBJ1-6, with 9 bases matching TRBD1. In germline, CDR1 is KGHSH, CDR2 LQKENI. The CDR3 length is 13 residues. The junction had 7 bases not matched to a gene; V was cut back by 5 bases and J by 14 bases.

The V and J genes are TRBV19 and TRBJ2-1; D gene ambiguous. The CDR3 is 13 amino acids. The V and J ends lost 4 bases and 5 bases respectively, with 9 bases between them. Germline-derived CDR1 and CDR2 are LNHDA and SQIVND (reference sequence). The CDR3 bases are TGTGCCAGTAGTACATCGAGAAACAATGAGCAGTTCTTC. Residues: CASSTSRNNEQFF.

This chain connects TRBV5-6 to TRBJ1-1; the D is unclear. Germline lookup yields CDR1 SGHDT and CDR2 YYEEEE. The CDR3 runs 14 residues. Trimming cost V 0 bases and J 1 base, with 7 bases left between them. The CDR3 nucleotides read TGTGCCAGCAGCTTGGATGTGAGGAACACTGAAGCTTTCTTT. Protein sequence: CASSLDVRNTEAFF.

The CDR3 reads CASSSGAGGVGYTF. CDR3 DNA: TGTGCCAGCAGCTCTGGGGCAGGAGGGGTTGGCTACACCTTC. This rearrangement joins TRBV7-2 to TRBJ1-2, with D perhaps TRBD1 (5 bases). With 4 bases removed from V and 7 bases from J, the gap between germline ends came to 16 bases. The CDR3 length is 14 residues. Looked up from germline, CDR1 is SGHTA and CDR2 is FQGNSA.

About this clone: The junction differs from germline at one of its ends, possibly a read error. The rearrangement links TRBV28 to TRBJ2-7, with TRBD2 as a possible D gene (6 bases). Germline lookup yields CDR1 MDHEN and CDR2 SYDVKM. This CDR3 comprises 12 residues. CDR3 nucleotide sequence: TGTGCCAGCAGTCCACGGCCGGGACTTGCATCCTTC. It specifies CASSPRPGLASF.

This rearrangement joins TRBV18 to TRBJ1-5; 9 bases align to TRBD1. CDR3 length equals 15 residues. Germline values: CDR1 KGHSH, CDR2 LQKENI. The ends lost 3 bases at V and 6 bases at J; junction bases unmatched: 6. The CDR3 DNA is TGTGCCAGCTCACCCGACAGGGGGACCGGTCAGCCCCAGCATTTT. This sequence encodes CASSPDRGTGQPQHF.

The chain combines TRBV2 with TRBJ1-3; 10 nucleotides agree with TRBD1. This CDR3 is 14 amino acids long. Germline V gene sequence: CDR1 SNHLY, CDR2 FYNNEI. Trimming at V came to 6 bases and at J to 7 bases, leaving 6 bases not matched to a gene. DNA for the CDR3: TGTGCCAGCAGCAGCGACAGGGGGCGGAACACCATATATTTT. Amino acid sequence: CASSSDRGRNTIYF. Together with reference TRBV2 and TRBJ1-3, the CDR3 gives the full variable domain: EPEVTQTPSHQVTQMGQEVILRCVPISNHLYFYWYRQILGQKVEFLVSFYNNEISEKSEIFDDQFSVERPDGSNFTLKIRSTKLEDSAMYFCASSSDRGRNTIYFGEGSWLTVV.

The genes are TRBV5-8 and TRBJ2-1, with 14 bases aligning to TRBD2. Germline values: CDR1 SGHTS, CDR2 YDEGEE. This CDR3 has 18 residues. V was clipped by 2 bases and J by 2 bases; unmatched bases: 6. CDR3 DNA sequence: TGTGCCAGCAGCTTAGCCGGGACTAGCGGGGGAGCCTACAATGAGCAGTTCTTC. Translated: CASSLAGTSGGAYNEQFF. Based on the CDR3 plus reference TRBV5-8 and TRBJ2-1, the full variable domain is EAGVTQSPTHLIKTRGQQATLRCSPISGHTSVYWYQQALGLGLQFLLWYDEGEERNRGNFPPRFSGRQFPNYSSELNVNALELEDSALYLCASSLAGTSGGAYNEQFFGPGTRLTVL.

The chain joins TRBV19 to TRBJ1-1, with 8 bases lining up with TRBD1. Germline V lookup: CDR1 LNHDA, CDR2 SQIVND (reference sequence). V trimming: 7 bases; J trimming: 0 bases; junction bases outside the gene matches: 4. The CDR3 spans 14 residues. The CDR3, as DNA: TGTGCCAGTATTAGGACAGGGATGAACACTGAAGCTTTCTTT. Its translation: CASIRTGMNTEAFF.

The chain has TRBV19 and TRBJ1-6; D gene uncertain. The CDR3 runs to 17 residues. The V gene lost 4 bases and the J gene lost 0 bases, with 13 bases spanning the gap. Per the germline V gene, CDR1 is LNHDA and CDR2 is SQIVND (reference sequence). CDR3 sequence reads: CASSTGGVSSYNSPLHF. The CDR3 nucleotides read TGTGCCAGTAGTACAGGAGGCGTAAGCTCCTATAATTCACCCCTCCACTTT.

This clone was picked up one time. At one boundary the junction diverges from the germline segment, which might be a read error. The CDR3 is CASSPTGENGGELFF. The CDR3 region has the DNA TGTGCTAGCAGCCCGACAGGGGAGAATGGCGGGGAGCTGTTTTTT. V gene TRBV7-7 combines with J gene TRBJ2-2; TRBD1 agrees at 8 bases. The CDR3 sequence is 15 residues long. CDR1 is SSHAT and CDR2 is FNYEAQ in the germline V gene (reference sequence).

The chain is built from TRBV3-1 (or the pseudogene TRBV3-2) and TRBJ2-2, with TRBD2 identical over 8 bases. Losses at the gene ends were 2 bases for V and 5 bases for J; bases not matched to a gene: 7. CDR3 size: 16 residues. Germline V CDR1 and CDR2: LGHDT, YNNKEL (reference sequence). The CDR3: CASSQFSGSRTGELFF. Written as DNA, the CDR3 is TGTGCCAGCAGCCAATTCAGCGGGAGTAGGACCGGGGAGCTGTTTTTT.

The gene calls are TRBV18 and TRBJ2-1, with a weak D call TRBD2 (6 bases). This CDR3 has 12 amino acids. Deletions cut 6 bases from V and 9 bases from J, with 12 bases between. CDR1 KGHSH and CDR2 LQKENI come from the germline V gene. CDR3 residues: CASSRSSGEQFF. The CDR3 DNA sequence: TGTGCCAGCTCCAGGAGTAGCGGTGAGCAGTTCTTC.

The chain uses TRBV19 and TRBJ2-3, with TRBD2 matching over 8 bases. This CDR3 region has 13 residues. CDR1 is LNHDA, CDR2 SQIVND, per germline (reference sequence). The ends lost 8 bases at V and 6 bases at J; junction bases unmatched: 7. CDR3 in amino acids: CASLYPGGDTQYF. The CDR3, as DNA: TGTGCCAGTCTTTACCCGGGGGGGGATACGCAGTATTTT. Using reference TRBV19 and TRBJ2-3 for the parts outside the CDR3, the full variable domain is DGGITQSPKYLFRKEGQNVTLSCEQNLNHDAMYWYRQDPGQGLRLIYYSQIVNDFQKGDIAEGYSVSREKKESFPLTVTSAQKNPTAFYLCASLYPGGDTQYFGPGTRLTVL.

The rearrangement links TRBV20-1 to TRBJ2-2; perhaps TRBD2 as D (6 bases). Looked up from germline, CDR1 is DFQATT and CDR2 is SNEGSKA (reference sequence). The V end lost 3 bases, the J end lost 4 bases, and 21 bases lay between the germline ends. This CDR3 is 17 amino acids long. The CDR3 nucleotides read TGCAGTGCTAGTGGGTCAGCGGGCCCGGCGGGCACCGGGGAGCTGTTTTTT. Its translation: CSASGSAGPAGTGELFF.

V gene TRBV9 combines with J gene TRBJ2-7; D possibly corresponds to TRBD1 (6 bases). The CDR3 contains 15 residues. Per germline, CDR1 SGDLS and CDR2 YYNGEE. Trimming took off 2 bases at V and 2 bases at J, with 14 bases between the two ends. CDR3 loop: CASSVQGSFAYEQYF. CDR3 in DNA: TGTGCCAGCAGCGTGCAGGGGAGCTTTGCCTACGAGCAGTACTTC.

V is TRBV7-8 and J is TRBJ1-6; tentative D call: TRBD1 (5 bases). From germline, CDR1 is SGHVS and CDR2 FQNEAQ. V shed 7 bases and J shed 0 bases, with 13 bases lying between them. CDR3 length: 16 residues. The CDR3 is CASKPTVSSYNSPLHF. The CDR3 coding sequence is TGTGCCAGCAAGCCGACAGTTAGCTCCTATAATTCACCCCTCCACTTT. Drawing the rest from reference TRBV7-8 and TRBJ1-6, the complete variable domain is GAGVSQSPRYKVAKRGQDVALRCDPISGHVSLFWYQQALGQGPEFLTYFQNEAQLDKSGLPSDRFFAERPEGSVSTLKIQRTQQEDSAVYLCASKPTVSSYNSPLHFGNGTRLTVT.

The V and J genes are TRBV27 and TRBJ2-3; 13 bases align to TRBD2. V gave up 6 bases and J gave up 7 bases; unmatched junction bases: 13. Germline loops: CDR1 MNHEY, CDR2 SMNVEV (reference sequence). CDR3 length: 17 amino acids. DNA of the CDR3: TGTGCCAGCAGCGAAACCGGGACTAGCGGGACAGTGTATACGCAGTATTTT. Amino acid sequence: CASSETGTSGTVYTQYF.

This clone is a singleton in its sample. A read error may account for a junction end that differs from germline. The chain is built from TRBV20-1 and TRBJ2-1, with TRBD2 matching over 7 bases. The germline CDR1 and CDR2 sequences are DFQATT and SNEGSKA (reference sequence). The CDR3 length is 15 residues. CDR3 sequence (DNA): TGCAATGCTAGTAGTGGGAGGGGCTCCTACAATGAGCAGTTCTTC. Protein: CNASSGRGSYNEQFF.

This chain joins TRBV9 and TRBJ2-1, with 13 bases that match TRBD2. This CDR3 has 16 amino acids. Germline V gene data show CDR1 as SGDLS and CDR2 as YYNGEE. V trimming: 6 bases; J trimming: 4 bases; junction bases outside the gene matches: 7. CDR3 loop: CASTRTSGGGYNEQFF. CDR3 sequence (DNA): TGTGCCAGCACACGGACTAGCGGGGGAGGTTACAATGAGCAGTTCTTC.

The chain uses TRBV5-1 and TRBJ2-2; maybe TRBD1 (5 bases). Germline values: CDR1 SGHRS, CDR2 YFSETQ. The CDR3 has 15 residues. V dropped 1 base and J dropped 4 bases, with 11 bases sitting between them. The CDR3 loop is CASSLSRARTGELFF. DNA of the CDR3: TGCGCCAGCAGCTTGTCCAGGGCCCGCACCGGGGAGCTGTTTTTT.

The J gene is TRBJ1-6, the V gene TRBV6-2 or TRBV6-3; the match to TRBD1 covers 10 bases. Per germline, CDR1 MNHEY and CDR2 SVGEGT. With 5 bases clipped from V and 8 bases from J, the junction kept 15 bases outside the gene matches. The CDR3 is made up of 18 amino acids. CDR3 region: CASSPRNILTGGDSPLHF. The DNA for the CDR3 is TGTGCCAGCAGTCCCCGTAATATTCTGACAGGGGGCGATTCACCCCTCCACTTT.

This chain connects TRBV29-1 to TRBJ1-2; D is undetermined. Deletions cut 4 bases from V and 2 bases from J, with 8 bases between. This CDR3 region has 12 residues. CDR1 is SQVTM and CDR2 is ANQGSEA in the germline V gene. CDR3 region: CSVGAGNYGYTF. The DNA of the CDR3 is TGCAGCGTTGGCGCAGGCAACTATGGCTACACCTTC.

This sequence joins TRBV5-8 and TRBJ1-3; D is ambiguous. This CDR3 is 15 amino acids long. V was pared by 0 bases and J by 3 bases, with 10 bases between. Germline V CDR1 and CDR2: SGHTS, YDEGEE. As DNA, the CDR3 is TGTGCCAGCAGCTTGGCGGCGGGAAGTGGAAACACCATATATTTT. It yields the protein CASSLAAGSGNTIYF. Combining the CDR3 with reference TRBV5-8 and TRBJ1-3 gives the whole variable domain EAGVTQSPTHLIKTRGQQATLRCSPISGHTSVYWYQQALGLGLQFLLWYDEGEERNRGNFPPRFSGRQFPNYSSELNVNALELEDSALYLCASSLAAGSGNTIYFGEGSWLTVV.

V is TRBV5-1 and J is TRBJ2-7; 11 bases are a match to TRBD2. Trimming took 3 bases from V and 4 from J; bases not matched to a gene: 6. CDR3 length equals 15 residues. Germline loops: CDR1 SGHRS, CDR2 YFSETQ. CDR3 region: CASSWGTSGNYEQYF. The CDR3 nucleotides are TGCGCCAGCAGCTGGGGGACTAGCGGAAATTACGAGCAGTACTTC.